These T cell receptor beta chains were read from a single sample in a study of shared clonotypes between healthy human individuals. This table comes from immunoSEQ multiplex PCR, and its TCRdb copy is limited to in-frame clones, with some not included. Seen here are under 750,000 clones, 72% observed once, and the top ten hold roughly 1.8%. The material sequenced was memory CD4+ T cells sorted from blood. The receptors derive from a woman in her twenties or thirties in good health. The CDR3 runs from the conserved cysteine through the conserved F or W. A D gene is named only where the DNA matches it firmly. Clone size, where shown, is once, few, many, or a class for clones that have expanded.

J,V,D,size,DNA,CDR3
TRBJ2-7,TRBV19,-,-,TGTGCCAGTAGTAAGGTGAGCTCCTACGAGCAGTACTTC,CASSKVSSYEQYF
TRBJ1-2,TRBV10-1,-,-,TGCGCCAGCAGTGAGACAGTTCCTCGCTATGGCTACACCTTC,CASSETVPRYGYTF
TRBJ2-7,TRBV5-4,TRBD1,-,TGTGCCAGCAGCTTGGGGATGTCGTTGGGACAGGGGGCAACATACGAGCAGTACTTC,CASSLGMSLGQGATYEQYF
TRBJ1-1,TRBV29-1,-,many,TGCAGCGTTAGTTCGATGTCGAACCCGAACACTGAAGCTTTCTTT,CSVSSMSNPNTEAFF
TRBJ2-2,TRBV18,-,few,TGTGCCAGCTCACCAGCCCACGCACCGAACACCGGGGAGCTGTTTTTT,CASSPAHAPNTGELFF
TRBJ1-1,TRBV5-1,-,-,TGCGCCAGCACCACCGGGCTCCAGGGATATGACACTGAAGCTTTCTTT,CASTTGLQGYDTEAFF
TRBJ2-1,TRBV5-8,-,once,TGTGCCAGCAGCCGAGGGACTTCCCTAGGGGCCTACAATGAGCAGTTCTTC,CASSRGTSLGAYNEQFF
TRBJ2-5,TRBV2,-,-,TGTGCCAGCAGTGAGGCAGGGTGGGAGACCCAGTACTTC,CASSEAGWETQYF
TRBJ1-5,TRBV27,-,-,TGTGCCAGCAGTTTAGTTTATGGGTGGGATCAGCCCCAGCATTTT,CASSLVYGWDQPQHF
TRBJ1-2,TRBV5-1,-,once,TGCGCCAGCAGCTTGGATACGGGGGGCTATGGCTACACCTTC,CASSLDTGGYGYTF
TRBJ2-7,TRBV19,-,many,TGTGCCAGTAGTATAATGATGGGACTTAGCGGAGCTCCCTCCTACGAGCAGTACTTC,CASSIMMGLSGAPSYEQYF
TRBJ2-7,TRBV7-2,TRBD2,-,TGTGCCAGCAGCTTAGATGAGGGGACTAGCTACGAGCAGTACTTC,CASSLDEGTSYEQYF
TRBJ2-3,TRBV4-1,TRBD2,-,TGCGCCAGCAGCCCCACTAGCGGGTTGACGGGGGATACGCAGTATTTT,CASSPTSGLTGDTQYF
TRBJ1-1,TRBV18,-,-,TGTGCCAGCTCAGCCGACAGGAAGAACACTGAAGCTTTCTTT,CASSADRKNTEAFF
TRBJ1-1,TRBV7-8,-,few,TGTGCCAGCAGCTTAGCGTCTCAGGGCTTGACTGAAGCTTTCTTT,CASSLASQGLTEAFF
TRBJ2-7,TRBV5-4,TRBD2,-,TGTGCCAGCAGCTTGGGCGGGAGCAAATACGAGCAGTACTTC,CASSLGGSKYEQYF
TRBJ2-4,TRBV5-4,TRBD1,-,TGTGCCAGCAGCGATGGACAGGGAAACATTCAGTACTTC,CASSDGQGNIQYF
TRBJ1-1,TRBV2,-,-,TGTGCCAGCAGACAGGGTGCTATATCGAACACTGAAGCTTTCTTT,CASRQGAISNTEAFF
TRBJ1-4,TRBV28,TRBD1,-,TGTGCCAGCAGTACCTTCGGGACAGGGGGCTATGAAAAACTGTTTTTT,CASSTFGTGGYEKLFF
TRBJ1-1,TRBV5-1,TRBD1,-,TGCGCCAGCAGCTTCGGGACAGGTGGGAACACTGAAGCTTTCTTT,CASSFGTGGNTEAFF
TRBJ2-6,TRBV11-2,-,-,TGTGCCAGCAGCTTAGTTCGCTCTGGGGCCAACGTCCTGACTTTC,CASSLVRSGANVLTF
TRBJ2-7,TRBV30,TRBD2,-,TGTGCCTGGACAGGGGCGGGGGGCTACGAGCAGTACTTC,CAWTGAGGYEQYF
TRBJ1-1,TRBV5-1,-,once,TGCGCCAGCAGCCGGGACTCGGGTGAAGCTTTCTTT,CASSRDSGEAFF
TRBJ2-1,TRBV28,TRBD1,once,TGTGCCAGCAGTTCTACTACAGGGGGCCGGTACAATGAGCAGTTCTTC,CASSSTTGGRYNEQFF
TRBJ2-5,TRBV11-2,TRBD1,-,TGTGCCAGCAGCACCCATGACAGGGTTCAAGAGACCCAGTACTTC,CASSTHDRVQETQYF
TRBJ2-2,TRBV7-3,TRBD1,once,TGTGCCAGCAGCGGAACAGGGGGCCGCACCGGGGAGCTGTTTTTT,CASSGTGGRTGELFF
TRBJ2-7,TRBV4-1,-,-,TGCGCCAGCAGCCAAGAGCGGAACTCCTACGAGCAGTACTTC,CASSQERNSYEQYF
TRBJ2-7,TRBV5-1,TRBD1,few,TGCGCCAGCAAGGGACAGGGACCCTCCTACGAGCAGTACTTC,CASKGQGPSYEQYF
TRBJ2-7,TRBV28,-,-,TGTGCCAGCAGCCGCCCGGTTAGCGCCGAGCAGTACTTC,CASSRPVSAEQYF
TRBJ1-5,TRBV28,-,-,TGTGCCAGCACCCCGGACAGTCTCGCCAGCAATCAGCCCCAGCATTTT,CASTPDSLASNQPQHF
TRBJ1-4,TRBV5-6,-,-,TGTGCCAGCGCCTCTTTAATCGGGGGGACTAATGAAAAACTGTTTTTT,CASASLIGGTNEKLFF
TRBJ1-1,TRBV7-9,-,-,TGTGCCAGCAGCTTCGACATGAACACTGAAGCTTTCTTT,CASSFDMNTEAFF
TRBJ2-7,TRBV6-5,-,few,TGTGCCAGCAGTTTAACAGCCGTCCAACCCTACGAGCAGTACTTC,CASSLTAVQPYEQYF
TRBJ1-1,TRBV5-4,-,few,TGTGCCAGCAGCCGTAAGAACGGGTACGCTGAAGCTTTCTTT,CASSRKNGYAEAFF
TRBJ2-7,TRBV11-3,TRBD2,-,TGTGCCAGCAGCCTAGCGGGAGCAGAGCAGTACTTC,CASSLAGAEQYF
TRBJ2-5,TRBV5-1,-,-,TGCGCCAGCAGCTTGGTCCCAGGCATTAAAGAGACCCAGTACTTC,CASSLVPGIKETQYF
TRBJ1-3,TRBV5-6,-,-,TGTGCCAGCCGGAGCTCTGGAAACACCATATATTTT,CASRSSGNTIYF
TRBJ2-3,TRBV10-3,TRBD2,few,TGTGCCATCAGTGAAGGGGGTAGCGGGACCACAGATACGCAGTATTTT,CAISEGGSGTTDTQYF
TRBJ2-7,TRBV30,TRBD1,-,TGTGCCTGGGAGACAGGGGCGTACGAGCAGTACTTC,CAWETGAYEQYF
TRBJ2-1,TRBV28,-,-,TGTGCCAGCAGTGCCGCCAGGAGGGATGAGCAGTTCTTC,CASSAARRDEQFF
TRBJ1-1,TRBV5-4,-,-,TGTGCCAGCCGCCGGGACTCCAACACTGAAGCTTTCTTT,CASRRDSNTEAFF
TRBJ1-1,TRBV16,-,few,TGTGCCAGCAGCCAAGAGTTTATGTTTTCTTCTGAAGCTTTCTTT,CASSQEFMFSSEAFF
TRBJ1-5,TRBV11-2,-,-,TGTGCCAGCAGCGTGACAGGAGGAGACAATCAGCCCCAGCATTTT,CASSVTGGDNQPQHF